This TCR beta chain is from a study of CD8+ T cells in alopecia areata. Remarks on this clone: Its antigen is as yet unknown.

Germline V CDR1 and CDR2: GTSNPN, SVGIG (reference sequence). This CDR3 has 13 amino acids. V lost 5 bases to trimming and J lost 6 bases; unmatched junction nucleotides: 5. Once RNA had been extracted, it was reverse transcribed into cDNA to act as the sequencing template. TCRdb keeps only in-frame clones here, not all; method: immunoSEQ multiplex PCR. Of approximately 170,000 clones listed, 45% to 65% are singletons. Study outcomes and limitations: Lesional scalp, especially alopecia totalis/universalis, showed higher clonality than normal scalp.

As for treatment: oral pan-JAK inhibitor, 5-10 mg twice daily. PBMC-derived CD4+ and CD8+ T cells were sorted. The clonotype comes from a human donor with alopecia areata. The material was CD4+ T cells sorted from blood, obtained at week 4, from a patient treated with tofacitinib. The V and J genes are TRBV30 and TRBJ2-5; the match to TRBD2 covers 11 bases. The CDR3 DNA sequence: TGTGCCTGGCACACTAGCGGGAGTCAGACCCAGTACTTC. Translation: CAWHTSGSQTQYF.